These 6 T cell receptor beta chains originate from one sample sequenced in a study of regulatory T cells in long-lasting Graves disease. Construction of TCR beta libraries relied on iRepertoire HTBI primers and on Arm-PCR targeting CDR3 regions. TCRdb re-called the multiplex PCR reads with MiXCR, one entry per CDR3 protein. The sample carries approximately 440,000 distinct CDR3 sequences, 15% to 20% recorded once. Time point: newly diagnosed GD, antithyroid drugs for less than 3 months. The authors made the TCR library using RNA they extracted from PBMCs. The same specimen was also included in a second study, on T cells in Graves' hyperthyroidism and ophthalmopathy.

Sequenced material: peripheral blood mononuclear cells (PBMCs), taken at new diagnosis, from a patient treated with antithyroid drugs. These receptor sequences come from a man in his forties with Graves disease.

Concerning this clonotype itself: A much larger clonotype is one base distant, so this may be a read error. The chain is built from TRBV28 and TRBJ1-1; D is ambiguous. Trimming cost V 1 base and J 4 bases, with 7 bases left between them. This CDR3 contains 13 residues. Germline CDR1 and CDR2: MDHEN and SYDVKM. In DNA, the CDR3 is TGTGCCAGCAGTTTATACATTGGCACTGAAGCTTTCTTT. Translated: CASSLYIGTEAFF.

This clonotype was detected only a few times. The chain uses TRBV5-1 and TRBJ2-3; TRBD2 agrees at 12 bases. V was pared by 4 bases and J by 2 bases, with 5 bases of the junction left unmatched. The length of the CDR3 is 16 residues. CDR1 and CDR2 from the germline V gene are SGHRS and YFSETQ. The CDR3 sequence is CASSIGLAGNTDTQYF. CDR3 sequence (DNA): TGCGCCAGCAGCATAGGACTAGCGGGAAACACAGATACGCAGTATTTT. Combining the CDR3 with reference TRBV5-1 and TRBJ2-3 gives the whole variable domain KAGVTQTPRYLIKTRGQQVTLSCSPISGHRSVSWYQQTPGQGLQFLFEYFSETQRNKGNFPGRFSGRQFSNSRSEMNVSTLELGDSALYLCASSIGLAGNTDTQYFGPGTRLTVL.

Ten or more counts support this clonotype. The chain is built from TRBV12-3 or TRBV12-4 and TRBJ2-7, with D tentatively TRBD1 (6 bases). The CDR3 consists of 14 residues. Trimming pared 8 bases from V and 3 bases from J, leaving 17 bases between. The chain's CDR3 is CASSRGTQNYEQYF. The CDR3 DNA follows: TGTGCCAGCTCCAGAGGGACACAAAACTACGAGCAGTACTTC.

This clonotype has only a few counts. The V gene is TRBV10-3, the J gene TRBJ1-2; D ambiguous. CDR1 is ENHRY, CDR2 SYGVKD, per germline. Trimming took off 8 bases at V and 4 bases at J, with 26 bases between the two ends. The CDR3 consists of 17 residues. The CDR3 bases are TGTGCCATCCATCCCGGCCCGTCATCCCTCCTGGGCTATGGCTACACCTTC. Its translation: CAIHPGPSSLLGYGYTF.

The chain's CDR3 is CSATSGGSYEQYF. CDR3 nucleotide sequence: TGCAGCGCGACTAGCGGGGGCTCCTACGAGCAGTACTTC. V usage is TRBV29-1 and J usage is TRBJ2-7; TRBD2 matches at 12 bases. The CDR3 has 13 residues. V dropped 7 bases and J dropped 0; count of bases not matched to a gene: 1. Germline CDR1 is SQVTM and CDR2 is ANQGSEA.

CDR3 region: CASRTGTSGRAYEQYF. CDR3 coding DNA: TGTGCCAGCAGAACCGGGACTAGCGGGAGGGCCTACGAGCAGTACTTC. V gene TRBV6-1 combines with J gene TRBJ2-7; 16 bases are a match to TRBD2. With V trimmed by 6 bases and J by 2 bases, 4 bases remained unmatched. CDR3 length equals 16 residues. Germline V CDR1 and CDR2: MNHNS, SASEGT.